These 9 T cell receptor beta chains came from one sample sequenced in a study of shared clonotypes between healthy human individuals. Sequenced by immunoSEQ multiplex PCR; TCRdb stores in-frame clones only, minus some. The sample includes about 1 million clones, roughly 80% of them seen just once. Sequencing was done on a sample of memory CD4+ T cells sorted from blood. As to subset: CD45RA-negative fraction. The source of these receptors is a man aged 18 to 35 in good health.

The chain employs TRBV2 and TRBJ2-7; maybe TRBD1 (5 bases). The length of the CDR3 is 15 residues. Germline CDR1 is SNHLY and CDR2 is FYNNEI. V was trimmed by 2 bases and J by 3 bases, leaving 14 bases between them. The CDR3 nucleotides are TGTGCCAGCAGTGAAAAAGTAGGGGCAGTCTACGAGCAGTACTTC. It codes for CASSEKVGAVYEQYF.

DNA of the CDR3: TGTGCCATCACCGGACAGGGAGGTCCCGGGGAGCTGTTTTTT. Encoded protein: CAITGQGGPGELFF. The rearrangement links TRBV10-3 to TRBJ2-2, with 8 bases fitting TRBD1. The V segment lost 7 bases and the J segment 6 bases; nucleotides outside the gene matches: 7. Germline-derived CDR1 and CDR2 are ENHRY and SYGVKD. CDR3 length equals 14 residues.

The sample holds one count of this clone. This chain links TRBV10-3 with TRBJ2-3; 8 nucleotides agree with TRBD2. Per the germline V gene, CDR1 is ENHRY and CDR2 is SYGVKD. The CDR3 is 12 residues long. The trim removed 10 bases at V and 1 base at J, leaving 1 base unmatched. In nucleotides, the CDR3 is TGTGCCACGGGGGGGGGCACAGATACGCAGTATTTT. This gives the protein CATGGGTDTQYF.

A single count supports this clone. The chain combines TRBV7-6 with TRBJ1-1; D remains ambiguous. The germline gives CDR1 SGHVS, CDR2 FNYEAQ. Trimming took off 0 bases at V and 3 bases at J, with 8 bases between the two ends. This CDR3 is 14 amino acids long. CDR3 coding DNA: TGTGCCAGCAGCTTAGCGTGGCGGGACACTGAAGCTTTCTTT. Protein sequence: CASSLAWRDTEAFF. Full variable domain (missing parts from reference TRBV7-6 and TRBJ1-1): GAGVSQSPRYKVTKRGQDVALRCDPISGHVSLYWYRQALGQGPEFLTYFNYEAQQDKSGLPNDRFSAERPEGSISTLTIQRTEQRDSAMYRCASSLAWRDTEAFFGQGTRLTVV.

This rearrangement joins TRBV6-1 to TRBJ2-5; no firm D call. Per the germline V gene, CDR1 is MNHNS and CDR2 is SASEGT. Between the trimmed V and J ends, which lost 0 bases and 1 base, there was a span of 3 bases. The CDR3 is 13 residues long. The CDR3 region is CASSEARQETQYF. Here the CDR3 DNA reads TGTGCCAGCAGTGAAGCTCGCCAAGAGACCCAGTACTTC.

The chain combines TRBV27 with TRBJ1-4; a weak D match, TRBD1 (5 bases). Deletions cut 4 bases from V and 8 bases from J, with 14 bases between. Germline assignment: CDR1 MNHEY and CDR2 SMNVEV (reference sequence). The CDR3 sequence is 14 residues long. CDR3 protein: CASSYDGAEEKLFF. Here the CDR3 DNA reads TGTGCCAGCAGTTATGACGGGGCTGAAGAAAAACTGTTTTTT.

J is TRBJ2-2 and V is TRBV5-4, with D possibly matching TRBD1 (5 bases). The CDR3 is 14 residues long. Germline V gene sequence: CDR1 SGHNT, CDR2 YYREEE (reference sequence). V lost 2 bases, J lost 1 base, and 6 bases lay in between. Here the CDR3 reads CASSFDRNTGELFF. The CDR3 DNA reads as TGTGCCAGCAGCTTTGACAGGAACACCGGGGAGCTGTTTTTT.

This chain uses TRBV13 with TRBJ1-1; 7 positions match TRBD1. Trimming took 3 bases from V and 1 from J; bases not matched to a gene: 5. The CDR3 sequence is 15 residues long. Germline assignment: CDR1 PRHDT and CDR2 FYEKMQ (reference sequence). As DNA, the CDR3 is TGTGCCAGCAGCTTCCCGACAGGGTCGAACACTGAAGCTTTCTTT. Translation gives CASSFPTGSNTEAFF.

Worth noting for this clone: The sample has other DNA sequences that encode this CDR3 too. This chain connects TRBV7-9 to TRBJ2-7; D is possibly TRBD1 or TRBD2 (6 bases each). V was clipped by 3 bases and J by 1 base, with 10 bases between them. CDR1 and CDR2 (germline): SEHNR, FQNEAQ (reference sequence). This CDR3 is built from 14 residues. The CDR3 nucleotides are TGTGCCAGCAGCTTGGGGGGCCTGTCCTACGAGCAGTACTTC. Its protein product is CASSLGGLSYEQYF. Based on the CDR3 plus reference TRBV7-9 and TRBJ2-7, the full variable domain is DTGVSQNPRHKITKRGQNVTFRCDPISEHNRLYWYRQTLGQGPEFLTYFQNEAQLEKSRLLSDRFSAERPKGSFSTLEIQRTEQGDSAMYLCASSLGGLSYEQYFGPGTRLTVT.